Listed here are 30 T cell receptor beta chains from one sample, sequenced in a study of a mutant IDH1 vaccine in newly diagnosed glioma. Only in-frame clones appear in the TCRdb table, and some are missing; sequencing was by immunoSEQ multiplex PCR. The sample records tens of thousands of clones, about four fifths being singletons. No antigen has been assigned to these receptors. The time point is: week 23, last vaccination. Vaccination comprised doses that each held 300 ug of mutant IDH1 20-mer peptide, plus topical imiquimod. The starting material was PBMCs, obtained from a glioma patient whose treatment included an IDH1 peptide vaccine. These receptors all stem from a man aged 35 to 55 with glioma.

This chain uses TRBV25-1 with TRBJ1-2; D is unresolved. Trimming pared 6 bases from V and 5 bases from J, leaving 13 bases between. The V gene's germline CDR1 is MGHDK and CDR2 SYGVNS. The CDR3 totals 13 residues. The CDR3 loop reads CASSPDRSYGYTF. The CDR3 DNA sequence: TGTGCCAGCAGCCCGGATAGATCGTATGGCTACACCTTC.

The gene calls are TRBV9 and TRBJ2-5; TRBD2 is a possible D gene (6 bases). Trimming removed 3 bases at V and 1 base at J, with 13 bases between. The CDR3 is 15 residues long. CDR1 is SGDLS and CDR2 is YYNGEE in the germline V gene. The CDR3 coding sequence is TGTGCCAGCAGCGCCACCTCCGGGAGCCAAGAGACCCAGTACTTC. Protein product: CASSATSGSQETQYF.

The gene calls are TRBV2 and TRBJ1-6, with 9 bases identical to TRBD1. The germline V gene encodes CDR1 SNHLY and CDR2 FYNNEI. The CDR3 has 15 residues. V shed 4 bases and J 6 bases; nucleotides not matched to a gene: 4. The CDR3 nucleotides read TGTGCCAGCAGTGCAAGACAGGGGGTTAATTCACCCCTCCACTTT. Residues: CASSARQGVNSPLHF.

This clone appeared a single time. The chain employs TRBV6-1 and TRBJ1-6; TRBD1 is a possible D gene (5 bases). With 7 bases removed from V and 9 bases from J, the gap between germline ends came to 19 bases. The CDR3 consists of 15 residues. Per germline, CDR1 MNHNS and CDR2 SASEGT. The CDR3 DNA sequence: TGTGCCAGCATCCGTCAGGGAGAGCAGAGTTCACCCCTCCACTTT. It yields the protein CASIRQGEQSSPLHF.

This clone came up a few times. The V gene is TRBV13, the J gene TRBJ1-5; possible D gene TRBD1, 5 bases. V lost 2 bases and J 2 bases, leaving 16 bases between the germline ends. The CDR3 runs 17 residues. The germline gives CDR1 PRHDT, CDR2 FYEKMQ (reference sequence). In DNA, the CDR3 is TGTGCCAGCAGCTTAAGTAGGGGAGGGTGGGGCAATCAGCCCCAGCATTTT. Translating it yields CASSLSRGGWGNQPQHF.

This CDR3 reads CAWSLGGYGYTF. For the CDR3, the DNA is TGTGCCTGGAGTCTTGGGGGGTATGGCTACACCTTC. This chain joins TRBV30 and TRBJ1-2, with a weak D call TRBD1 (5 bases). This CDR3 contains 12 residues. V lost 2 bases to trimming and J lost 5 bases, with 9 bases between them. The V gene's germline CDR1 is GTSNPN and CDR2 SVGIG (reference sequence). Full variable domain (remainder filled in from reference TRBV30 and TRBJ1-2): SQTIHQWPATLVQPVGSPLSLECTVEGTSNPNLYWYRQAAGRGLQLLFYSVGIGQISSEVPQNLSASRPQDRQFILSSKKLLLSDSGFYLCAWSLGGYGYTFGSGTRLTVV.

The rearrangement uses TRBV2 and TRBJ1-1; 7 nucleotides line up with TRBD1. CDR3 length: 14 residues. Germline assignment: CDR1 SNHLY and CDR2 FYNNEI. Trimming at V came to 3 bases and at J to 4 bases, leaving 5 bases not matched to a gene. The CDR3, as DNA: TGTGCCAGCAGTGACAGGGGGGAGGGCACTGAAGCTTTCTTT. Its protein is CASSDRGEGTEAFF.

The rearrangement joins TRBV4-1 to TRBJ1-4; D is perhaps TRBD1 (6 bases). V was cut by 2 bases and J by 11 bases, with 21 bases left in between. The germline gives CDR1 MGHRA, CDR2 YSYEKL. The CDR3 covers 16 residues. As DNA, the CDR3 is TGCGCCAGCAGCCAAACGACAGGTGGGGAGATGAGGAAACTGTTTTTT. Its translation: CASSQTTGGEMRKLFF.

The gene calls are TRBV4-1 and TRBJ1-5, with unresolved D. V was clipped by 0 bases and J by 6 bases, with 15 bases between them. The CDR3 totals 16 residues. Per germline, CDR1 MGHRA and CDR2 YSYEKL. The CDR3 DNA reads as TGCGCCAGCAGCCAAGATATTAGCGACATCTTTCAGCCCCAGCATTTT. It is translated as CASSQDISDIFQPQHF.

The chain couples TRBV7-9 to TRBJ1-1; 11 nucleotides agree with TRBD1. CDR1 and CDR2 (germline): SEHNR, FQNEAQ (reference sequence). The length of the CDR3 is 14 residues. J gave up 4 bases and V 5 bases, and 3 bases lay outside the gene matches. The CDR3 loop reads CASSGGQGATEAFF. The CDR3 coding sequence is TGTGCCAGCAGCGGCGGACAGGGGGCCACTGAAGCTTTCTTT.

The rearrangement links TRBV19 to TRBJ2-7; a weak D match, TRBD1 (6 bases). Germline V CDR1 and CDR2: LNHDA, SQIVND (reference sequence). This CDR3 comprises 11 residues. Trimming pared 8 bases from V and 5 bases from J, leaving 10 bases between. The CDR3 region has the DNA TGTGCCAGTGCCAGGGGAGACGAGCAGTACTTC. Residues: CASARGDEQYF.

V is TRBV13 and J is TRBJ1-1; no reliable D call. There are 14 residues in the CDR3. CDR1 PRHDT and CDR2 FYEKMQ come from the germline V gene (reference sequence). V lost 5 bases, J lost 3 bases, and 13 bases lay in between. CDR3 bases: TGTGCCAGCAGCGCGTACCTGGTAGACACTGAAGCTTTCTTT. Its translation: CASSAYLVDTEAFF.

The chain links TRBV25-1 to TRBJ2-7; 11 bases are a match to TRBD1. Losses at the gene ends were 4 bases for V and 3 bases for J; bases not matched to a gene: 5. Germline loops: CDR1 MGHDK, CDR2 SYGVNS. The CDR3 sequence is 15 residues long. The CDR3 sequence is CASSGWTGGIYEQYF. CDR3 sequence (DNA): TGTGCCAGCAGTGGGTGGACAGGGGGCATCTACGAGCAGTACTTC.

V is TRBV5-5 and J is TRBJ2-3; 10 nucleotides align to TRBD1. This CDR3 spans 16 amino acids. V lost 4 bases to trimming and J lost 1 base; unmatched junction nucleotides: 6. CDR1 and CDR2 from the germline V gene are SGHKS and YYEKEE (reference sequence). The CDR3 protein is CASSEDRGRRTDTQYF. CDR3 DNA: TGTGCCAGCAGCGAAGACAGGGGGCGGCGCACAGATACGCAGTATTTT.

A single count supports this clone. Here the CDR3 reads CASSFWGRDTDTQYF. The CDR3 DNA reads TGCGCCAGCAGCTTTTGGGGCCGCGACACAGATACGCAGTATTTT. V and J are TRBV5-1 and TRBJ2-3; a possible D gene is TRBD1 (5 bases). Looked up from germline, CDR1 is SGHRS and CDR2 is YFSETQ. The V end was cut by 2 bases, the J end by 2 bases, with 12 bases between. This CDR3 region has 15 residues.

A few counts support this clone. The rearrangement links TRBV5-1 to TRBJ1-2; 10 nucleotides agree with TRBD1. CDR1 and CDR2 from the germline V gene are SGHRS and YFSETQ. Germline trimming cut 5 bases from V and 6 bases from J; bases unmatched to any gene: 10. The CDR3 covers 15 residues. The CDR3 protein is CASRSTGTGVHGYTF. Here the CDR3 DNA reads TGCGCCAGCAGGTCAACCGGGACAGGGGTGCATGGCTACACCTTC.

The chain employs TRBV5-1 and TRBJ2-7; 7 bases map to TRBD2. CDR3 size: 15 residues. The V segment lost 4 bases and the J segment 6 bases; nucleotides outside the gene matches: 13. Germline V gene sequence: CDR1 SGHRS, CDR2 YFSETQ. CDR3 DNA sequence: TGCGCCAGCAGCCCCGGGACTACAACTGGCAGCGAGCAGTACTTC. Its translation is CASSPGTTTGSEQYF.

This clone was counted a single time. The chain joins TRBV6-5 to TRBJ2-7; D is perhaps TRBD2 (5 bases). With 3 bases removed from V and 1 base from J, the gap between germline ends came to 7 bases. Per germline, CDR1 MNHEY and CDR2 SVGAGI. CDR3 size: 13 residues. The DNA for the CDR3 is TGTGCCAGCAGTTATAGGGAGTCCTACGAGCAGTACTTC. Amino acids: CASSYRESYEQYF.

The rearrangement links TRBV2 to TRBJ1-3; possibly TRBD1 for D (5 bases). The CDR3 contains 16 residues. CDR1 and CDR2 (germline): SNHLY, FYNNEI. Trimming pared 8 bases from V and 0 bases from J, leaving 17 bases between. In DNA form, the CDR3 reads TGTGCCAGCGAACCTCTGTCACAGGCCTCTGGAAACACCATATATTTT. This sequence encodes CASEPLSQASGNTIYF.

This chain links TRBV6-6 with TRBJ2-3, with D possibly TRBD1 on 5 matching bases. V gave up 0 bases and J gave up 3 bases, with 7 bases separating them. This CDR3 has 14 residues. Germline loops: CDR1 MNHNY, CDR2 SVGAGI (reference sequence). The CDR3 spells CASSYSQETDTQYF. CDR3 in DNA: TGTGCCAGCAGTTACTCACAGGAGACAGATACGCAGTATTTT.

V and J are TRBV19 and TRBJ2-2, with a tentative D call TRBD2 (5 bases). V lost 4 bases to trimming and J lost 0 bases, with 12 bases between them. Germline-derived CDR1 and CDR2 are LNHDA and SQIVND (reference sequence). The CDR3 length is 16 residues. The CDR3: CASSRESIANTGELFF. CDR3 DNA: TGTGCCAGTAGTAGGGAGTCCATCGCGAACACCGGGGAGCTGTTTTTT. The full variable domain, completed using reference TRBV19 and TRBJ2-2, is DGGITQSPKYLFRKEGQNVTLSCEQNLNHDAMYWYRQDPGQGLRLIYYSQIVNDFQKGDIAEGYSVSREKKESFPLTVTSAQKNPTAFYLCASSRESIANTGELFFGEGSRLTVL.

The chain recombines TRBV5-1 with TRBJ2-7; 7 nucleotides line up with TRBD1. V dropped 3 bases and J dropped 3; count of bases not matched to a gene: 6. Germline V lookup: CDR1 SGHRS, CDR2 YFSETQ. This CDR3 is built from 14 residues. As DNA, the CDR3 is TGCGCCAGCAGCTCATCGACAGGGAACTACGAGCAGTACTTC. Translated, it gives CASSSSTGNYEQYF.

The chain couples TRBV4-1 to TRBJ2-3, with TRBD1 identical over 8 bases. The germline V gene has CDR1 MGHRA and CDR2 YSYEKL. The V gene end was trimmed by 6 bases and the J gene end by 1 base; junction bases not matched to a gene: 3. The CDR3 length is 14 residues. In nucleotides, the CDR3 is TGCGCCAGCAGGGACAGGGCGGGCACAGATACGCAGTATTTT. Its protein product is CASRDRAGTDTQYF.

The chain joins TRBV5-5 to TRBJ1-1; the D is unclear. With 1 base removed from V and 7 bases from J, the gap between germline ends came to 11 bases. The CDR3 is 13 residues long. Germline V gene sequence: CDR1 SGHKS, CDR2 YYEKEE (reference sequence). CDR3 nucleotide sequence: TGTGCCAGCAGCTTGAGAGAAATCAGTGAAGCTTTCTTT. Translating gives CASSLREISEAFF.

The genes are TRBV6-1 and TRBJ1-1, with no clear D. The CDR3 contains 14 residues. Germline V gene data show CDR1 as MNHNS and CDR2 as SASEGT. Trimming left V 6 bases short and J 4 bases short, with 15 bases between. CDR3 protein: CASSTSSWSTEAFF. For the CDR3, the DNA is TGTGCCAGCAGCACCTCATCCTGGAGCACTGAAGCTTTCTTT.

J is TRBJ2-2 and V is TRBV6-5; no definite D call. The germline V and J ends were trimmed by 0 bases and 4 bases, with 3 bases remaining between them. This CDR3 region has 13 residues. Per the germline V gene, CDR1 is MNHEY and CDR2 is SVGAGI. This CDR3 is CASSYSSTGELFF. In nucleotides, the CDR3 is TGTGCCAGCAGTTACTCAAGCACCGGGGAGCTGTTTTTT.

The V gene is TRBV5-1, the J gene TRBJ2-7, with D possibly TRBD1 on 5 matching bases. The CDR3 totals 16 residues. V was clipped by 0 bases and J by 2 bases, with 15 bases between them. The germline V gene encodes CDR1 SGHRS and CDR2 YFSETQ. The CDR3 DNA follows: TGCGCCAGCAGCTTGGCCCTAGGGGTCACGGCCTACGAGCAGTACTTC. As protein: CASSLALGVTAYEQYF.

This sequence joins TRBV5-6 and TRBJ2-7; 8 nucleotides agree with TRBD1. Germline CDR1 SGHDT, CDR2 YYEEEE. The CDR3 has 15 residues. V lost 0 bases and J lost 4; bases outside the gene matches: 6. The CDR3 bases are TGTGCCAGCAGCTTGGGTCAGGGGGCGCATTACGAGCAGTACTTC. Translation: CASSLGQGAHYEQYF.

The CDR3 loop reads CASSPRRGSYNEQFF. The CDR3 coding sequence is TGTGCCAGCTCACCACGCAGGGGGTCATACAATGAGCAGTTCTTC. The V call is TRBV18, the J call TRBJ2-1; 7 nucleotides agree with TRBD1. With V trimmed by 1 base and J by 4 bases, 4 bases remained unmatched. The CDR3 extends over 15 amino acids. CDR1 and CDR2 (germline): KGHSH, LQKENI. The full variable domain, rest sourced from reference TRBV18 and TRBJ2-1, is NAGVMQNPRHLVRRRGQEARLRCSPMKGHSHVYWYRQLPEEGLKFMVYLQKENIIDESGMPKERFSAEFPKEGPSILRIQQVVRGDSAAYFCASSPRRGSYNEQFFGPGTRLTVL.

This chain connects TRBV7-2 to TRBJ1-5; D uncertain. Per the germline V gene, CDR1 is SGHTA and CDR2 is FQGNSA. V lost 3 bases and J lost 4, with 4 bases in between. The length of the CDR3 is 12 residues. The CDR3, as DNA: TGTGCCAGCAGCTTCCAGAATCAGCCCCAGCATTTT. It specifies CASSFQNQPQHF.